Listed here are 6 T cell receptor beta chains from one sample, sequenced in a study of shared clonotypes between healthy human individuals. The method was immunoSEQ multiplex PCR; TCRdb's version includes in-frame clones alone and lacks a portion of them. Of 400,000 to 600,000 clones in the sample, 70% to 80% were seen once. Input material: PBMCs. These TCRs come from a woman aged 40 to 50 in good health. Some clones in this sample may be carry-over from other donors' samples.

This clone was detected once. The chain employs TRBV6-1 and TRBJ1-3; perhaps TRBD1 as D (6 bases). CDR3 size: 17 residues. The V end was cut by 1 base, the J end by 4 bases, with 17 bases between. Germline CDR1 is MNHNS and CDR2 is SASEGT. CDR3 in amino acids: CASSEVLGRTVGNTIYF. The CDR3 DNA reads TGTGCCAGCAGTGAAGTACTTGGTAGGACAGTCGGAAACACCATATATTTT.

The chain joins TRBV2 to TRBJ1-5; the D is unclear. V was cut by 6 bases and J by 7 bases, with 13 bases left in between. The CDR3 spans 13 residues. The germline V gene has CDR1 SNHLY and CDR2 FYNNEI. The CDR3 reads CASRIRSGQPQHF. Here the CDR3 DNA reads TGTGCCAGCAGGATCAGGTCCGGGCAGCCCCAGCATTTT. Filled out from reference TRBV2 and TRBJ1-5, the complete variable domain reads EPEVTQTPSHQVTQMGQEVILRCVPISNHLYFYWYRQILGQKVEFLVSFYNNEISEKSEIFDDQFSVERPDGSNFTLKIRSTKLEDSAMYFCASRIRSGQPQHFGDGTRLSIL.

V usage is TRBV5-1 and J usage is TRBJ1-3, with no clear D. Trimming took off 6 bases at V and 0 bases at J, with 10 bases between the two ends. Germline V lookup: CDR1 SGHRS, CDR2 YFSETQ. The CDR3 is 14 residues long. The CDR3 DNA reads as TGCGCCAGCAAGGTCGCCAGCTCTGGAAACACCATATATTTT. Protein product: CASKVASSGNTIYF.

For the CDR3, the DNA is TGTGCCAGCTCGGCTAACAGGGGCGGCGAAAACTATGGCTACACCTTC. It codes for CASSANRGGENYGYTF. The chain has TRBV18 and TRBJ1-2; 7 nucleotides agree with TRBD1. The germline V gene has CDR1 KGHSH and CDR2 LQKENI. The CDR3 covers 16 residues. V gave up 6 bases and J gave up 2 bases; unmatched junction bases: 12.

The V call is TRBV30, the J call TRBJ1-1; D gene uncertain. The CDR3 extends over 18 amino acids. Per the germline V gene, CDR1 is GTSNPN and CDR2 is SVGIG (reference sequence). V was clipped by 0 bases and J by 3 bases, with 23 bases between them. For the CDR3, the DNA is TGTGCCTGGAGTGTCCCGACATGGGGTGGTGGTTGGGACACTGAAGCTTTCTTT. Its protein product is CAWSVPTWGGGWDTEAFF.

This clone was counted a single time. The V and J genes are TRBV7-9 and TRBJ2-1; 7 bases match TRBD2. Germline values: CDR1 SEHNR, CDR2 FQNEAQ (reference sequence). Trimming removed 2 bases from V and 8 bases from J; junction bases left unmatched: 6. CDR3 size: 14 residues. The CDR3 DNA reads as TGTGCCAGCAGCTTACGACTAGCTGTCGATGAGCAGTTCTTC. This encodes CASSLRLAVDEQFF.